What follows is one T cell receptor (beta chain) and its context. Its matching antigen is unknown. Data came from immunoSEQ multiplex PCR; TCRdb stores just in-frame clones and leaves some out. The sample contains around 84,000 clones, about four fifths of which appear only once. These data are taken from a study of graft-versus-host responses after intestinal transplantation. Study background: For around 3 years after anti-thymocyte globulin induction, all recipients took tacrolimus and steroids. Study results and limitations: Recipient-marrow GvH clones were detected, some having first appeared in ileum or blood.

The CDR3 sequence is 15 residues long. The J segment lost 6 bases and the V segment lost 2 bases, leaving 10 bases of the junction unmatched. Germline V lookup: CDR1 SGHDT, CDR2 YYEEEE. This receptor was taken from a human donor who received an intestinal transplant. The source material was unstimulated CD8+ T cells sorted from spleen or lymph node cells, sampled before intestinal transplant. The chain employs TRBV5-6 and TRBJ1-2; 7 nucleotides align to TRBD1. The CDR3 nucleotides read TGTGCCAGCAGCTTCCCCCAGGACAGGAAACATGGCTACACCTTC. Protein: CASSFPQDRKHGYTF. Full variable domain (remainder filled in from reference TRBV5-6 and TRBJ1-2): DAGVTQSPTHLIKTRGQQVTLRCSPKSGHDTVSWYQQALGQGPQFIFQYYEEEERQRGNFPDRFSGHQFPNYSSELNVNALLLGDSALYLCASSFPQDRKHGYTFGSGTRLTVV.